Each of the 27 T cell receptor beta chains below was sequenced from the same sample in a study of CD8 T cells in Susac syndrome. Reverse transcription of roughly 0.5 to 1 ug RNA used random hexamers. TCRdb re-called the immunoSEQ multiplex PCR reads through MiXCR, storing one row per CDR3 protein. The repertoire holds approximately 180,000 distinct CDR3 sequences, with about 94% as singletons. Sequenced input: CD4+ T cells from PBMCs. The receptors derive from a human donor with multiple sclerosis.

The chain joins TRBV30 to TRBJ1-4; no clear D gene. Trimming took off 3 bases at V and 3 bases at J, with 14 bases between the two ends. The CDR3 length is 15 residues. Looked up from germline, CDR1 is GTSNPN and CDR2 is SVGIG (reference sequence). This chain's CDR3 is CAWSQASGANEKLFF. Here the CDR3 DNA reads TGTGCCTGGAGCCAGGCGTCTGGGGCTAATGAAAAACTGTTTTTT.

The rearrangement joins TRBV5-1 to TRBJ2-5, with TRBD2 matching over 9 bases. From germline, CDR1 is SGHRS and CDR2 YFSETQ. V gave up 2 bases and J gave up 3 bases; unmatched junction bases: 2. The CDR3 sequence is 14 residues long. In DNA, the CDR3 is TGCGCCAGCAGCTTCCAGCGGGGGGAAGAGACCCAGTACTTC. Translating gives CASSFQRGEETQYF.

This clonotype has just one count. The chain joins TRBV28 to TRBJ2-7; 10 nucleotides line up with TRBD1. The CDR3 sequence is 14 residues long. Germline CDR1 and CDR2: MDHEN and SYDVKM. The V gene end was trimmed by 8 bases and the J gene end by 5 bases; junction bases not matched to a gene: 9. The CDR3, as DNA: TGTGCCAGCGGGTGGGGACAGGGGTGGCACGAGCAGTACTTC. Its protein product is CASGWGQGWHEQYF.

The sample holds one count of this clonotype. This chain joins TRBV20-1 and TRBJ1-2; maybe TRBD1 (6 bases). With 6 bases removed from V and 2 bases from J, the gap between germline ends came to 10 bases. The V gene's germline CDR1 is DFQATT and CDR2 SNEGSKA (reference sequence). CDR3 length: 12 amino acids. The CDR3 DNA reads TGCAGTGCCCTAGGACAGAACTATGGCTACACCTTC. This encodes CSALGQNYGYTF.

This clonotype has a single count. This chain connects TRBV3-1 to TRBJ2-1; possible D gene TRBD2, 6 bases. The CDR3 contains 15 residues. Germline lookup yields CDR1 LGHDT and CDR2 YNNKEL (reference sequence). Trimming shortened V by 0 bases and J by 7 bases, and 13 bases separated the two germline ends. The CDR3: CASSQDMLASNEQFF. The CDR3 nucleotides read TGTGCCAGCAGCCAAGATATGCTAGCGTCGAATGAGCAGTTCTTC.

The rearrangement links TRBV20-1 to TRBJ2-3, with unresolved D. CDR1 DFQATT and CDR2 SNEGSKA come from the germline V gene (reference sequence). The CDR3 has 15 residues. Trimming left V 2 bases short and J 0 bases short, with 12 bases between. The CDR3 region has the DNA TGCAGTGCTAGACAGCCTTCGACTAGCACAGATACGCAGTATTTT. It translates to CSARQPSTSTDTQYF.

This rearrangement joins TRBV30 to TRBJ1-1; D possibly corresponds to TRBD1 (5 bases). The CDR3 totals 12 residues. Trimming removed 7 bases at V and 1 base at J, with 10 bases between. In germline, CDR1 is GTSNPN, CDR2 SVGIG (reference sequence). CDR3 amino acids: CAFPGRNTEAFF. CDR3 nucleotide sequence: TGTGCCTTTCCAGGGAGGAACACTGAAGCTTTCTTT.

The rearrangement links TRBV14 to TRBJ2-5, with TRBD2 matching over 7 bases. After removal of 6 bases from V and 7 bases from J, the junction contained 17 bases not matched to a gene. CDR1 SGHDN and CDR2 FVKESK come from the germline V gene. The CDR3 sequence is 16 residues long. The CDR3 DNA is TGTGCCAGCAGTGCCCTGACTAGCTCACGATTTGGGACCCAGTACTTC. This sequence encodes CASSALTSSRFGTQYF.

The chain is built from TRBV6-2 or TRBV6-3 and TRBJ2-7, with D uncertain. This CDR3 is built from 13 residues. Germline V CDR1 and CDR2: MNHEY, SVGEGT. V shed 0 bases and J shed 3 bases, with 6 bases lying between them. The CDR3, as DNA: TGTGCCAGCAGTTACTCCCGCAGCTACGAGCAGTACTTC. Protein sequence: CASSYSRSYEQYF.

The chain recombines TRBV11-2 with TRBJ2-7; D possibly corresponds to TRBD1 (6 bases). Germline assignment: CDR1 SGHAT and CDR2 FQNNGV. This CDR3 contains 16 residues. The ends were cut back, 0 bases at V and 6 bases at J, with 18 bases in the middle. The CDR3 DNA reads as TGTGCCAGCAGCTTAGAGGGGGCAGGGGTTGACATCGAGCAGTACTTC. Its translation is CASSLEGAGVDIEQYF.

The CDR3 sequence is CASSQDGGGTRDTQYF. CDR3 sequence (DNA): TGCGCCAGCAGCCAAGATGGCGGGGGGACAAGGGATACGCAGTATTTT. The gene calls are TRBV4-3 and TRBJ2-3; 8 nucleotides match TRBD2. In germline, CDR1 is LGHNA, CDR2 YSLEER. J gave up 6 bases and V 0 bases, and 8 bases lay outside the gene matches. The CDR3 loop spans 16 amino acids.

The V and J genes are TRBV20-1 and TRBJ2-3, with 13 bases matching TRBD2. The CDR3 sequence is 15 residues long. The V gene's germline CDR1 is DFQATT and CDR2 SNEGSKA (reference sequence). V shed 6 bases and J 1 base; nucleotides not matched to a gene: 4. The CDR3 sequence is CSATGTSGGTDTQYF. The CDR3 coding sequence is TGCAGTGCGACCGGGACTAGCGGGGGCACAGATACGCAGTATTTT.

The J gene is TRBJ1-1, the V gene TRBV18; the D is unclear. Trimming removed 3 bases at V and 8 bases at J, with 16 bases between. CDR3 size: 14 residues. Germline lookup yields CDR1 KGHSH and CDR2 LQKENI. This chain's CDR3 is CASSPAGFGDEAFF. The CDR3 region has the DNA TGTGCCAGCTCACCCGCGGGATTCGGTGACGAAGCTTTCTTT.

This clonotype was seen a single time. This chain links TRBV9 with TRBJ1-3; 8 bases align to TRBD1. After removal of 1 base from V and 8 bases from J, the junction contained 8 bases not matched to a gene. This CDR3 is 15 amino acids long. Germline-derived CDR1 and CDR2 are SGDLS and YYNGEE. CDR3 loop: CASSVLTGGRDTIYF. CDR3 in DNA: TGTGCCAGCAGCGTACTAACAGGGGGAAGGGACACCATATATTTT.

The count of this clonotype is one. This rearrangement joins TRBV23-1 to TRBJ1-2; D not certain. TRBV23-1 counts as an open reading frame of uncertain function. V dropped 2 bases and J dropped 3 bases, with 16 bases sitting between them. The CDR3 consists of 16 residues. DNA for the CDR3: TGCGCCAGCAGTCAACCCCGGCAGGAGATCGACTATGGCTACACCTTC. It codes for CASSQPRQEIDYGYTF.

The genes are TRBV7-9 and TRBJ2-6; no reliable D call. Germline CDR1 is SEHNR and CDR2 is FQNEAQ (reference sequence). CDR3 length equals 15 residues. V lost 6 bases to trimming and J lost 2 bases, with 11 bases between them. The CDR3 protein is CASRGWKTGANVLTF. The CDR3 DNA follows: TGTGCCAGCAGGGGTTGGAAAACTGGGGCCAACGTCCTGACTTTC. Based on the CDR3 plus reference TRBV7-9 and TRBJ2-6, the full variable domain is DTGVSQNPRHKITKRGQNVTFRCDPISEHNRLYWYRQTLGQGPEFLTYFQNEAQLEKSRLLSDRFSAERPKGSFSTLEIQRTEQGDSAMYLCASRGWKTGANVLTFGAGSRLTVL.

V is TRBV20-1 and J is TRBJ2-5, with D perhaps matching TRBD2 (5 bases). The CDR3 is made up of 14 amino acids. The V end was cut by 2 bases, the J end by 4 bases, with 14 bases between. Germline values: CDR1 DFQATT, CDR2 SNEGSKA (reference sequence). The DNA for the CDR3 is TGCAGTGCTAGACCTACACGGGAAGGAGAGACCCAGTACTTC. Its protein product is CSARPTREGETQYF.

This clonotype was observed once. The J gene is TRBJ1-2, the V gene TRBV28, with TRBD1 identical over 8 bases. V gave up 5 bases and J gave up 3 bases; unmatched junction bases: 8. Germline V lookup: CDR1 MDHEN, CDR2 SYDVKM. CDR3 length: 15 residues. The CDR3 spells CASSPPDRVYYGYTF. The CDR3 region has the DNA TGTGCCAGCAGTCCTCCGGACAGGGTGTACTATGGCTACACCTTC.

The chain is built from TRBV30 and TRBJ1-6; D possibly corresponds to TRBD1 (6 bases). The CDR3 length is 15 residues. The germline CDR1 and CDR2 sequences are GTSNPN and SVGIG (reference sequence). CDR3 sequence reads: CAGTLRSSYNSPLHF. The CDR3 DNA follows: TGTGCTGGGACACTTCGGAGCTCCTATAATTCACCCCTCCACTTT.

The CDR3 region is CASSSLGDQPQHF. In DNA form, the CDR3 reads TGTGCCAGCAGCTCTCTCGGAGATCAGCCCCAGCATTTT. V and J are TRBV7-2 and TRBJ1-5; D unclear. This CDR3 contains 13 residues. CDR1 is SGHTA and CDR2 is FQGNSA in the germline V gene. V was cut by 4 bases and J by 5 bases, with 9 bases left in between. The variable domain in full, completed from reference TRBV7-2 and TRBJ1-5, reads GAGVSQSPSNKVTEKGKDVELRCDPISGHTALYWYRQSLGQGLEFLIYFQGNSAPDKSGLPSDRFSAERTGGSVSTLTIQRTQQEDSAVYLCASSSLGDQPQHFGDGTRLSIL.

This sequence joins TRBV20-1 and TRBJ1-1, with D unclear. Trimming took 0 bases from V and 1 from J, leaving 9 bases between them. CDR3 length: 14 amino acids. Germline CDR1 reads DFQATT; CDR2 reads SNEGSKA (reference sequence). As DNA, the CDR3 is TGCAGTGCTAGAGATCGACCGACGAACACTGAAGCTTTCTTT. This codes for CSARDRPTNTEAFF.

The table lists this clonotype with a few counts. The CDR3 nucleotides are TGTGCCAGCAGCCAGAGGGTTTTACTGTTCTTC. Residues: CASSQRVLLFF. The chain is built from TRBV7-2 and TRBJ2-1; maybe TRBD2 (5 bases). Germline assignment: CDR1 SGHTA and CDR2 FQGNSA. The CDR3 has 11 amino acids. V lost 5 bases and J lost 15, with 14 bases in between.

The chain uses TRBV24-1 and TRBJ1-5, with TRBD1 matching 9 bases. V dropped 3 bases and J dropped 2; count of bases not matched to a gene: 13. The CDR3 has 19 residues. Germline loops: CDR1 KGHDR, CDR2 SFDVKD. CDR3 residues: CATSDRDRADGLGNQPQHF. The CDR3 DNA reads TGTGCCACCAGTGATAGGGACAGGGCGGACGGCTTAGGCAATCAGCCCCAGCATTTT.

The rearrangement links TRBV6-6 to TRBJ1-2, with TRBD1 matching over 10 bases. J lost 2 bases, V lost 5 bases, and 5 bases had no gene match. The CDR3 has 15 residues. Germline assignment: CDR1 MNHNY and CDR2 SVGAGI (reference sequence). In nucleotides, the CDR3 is TGTGCCAGCAGTAGACAGGGGGCGCGGAACTATGGCTACACCTTC. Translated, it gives CASSRQGARNYGYTF.

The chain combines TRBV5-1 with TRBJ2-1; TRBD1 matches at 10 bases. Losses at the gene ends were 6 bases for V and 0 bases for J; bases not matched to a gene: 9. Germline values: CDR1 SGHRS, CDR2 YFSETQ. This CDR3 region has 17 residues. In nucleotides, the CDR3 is TGCGCCAGCACCCGGGACAGGGGCAGGGTCTCCTACAATGAGCAGTTCTTC. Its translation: CASTRDRGRVSYNEQFF.

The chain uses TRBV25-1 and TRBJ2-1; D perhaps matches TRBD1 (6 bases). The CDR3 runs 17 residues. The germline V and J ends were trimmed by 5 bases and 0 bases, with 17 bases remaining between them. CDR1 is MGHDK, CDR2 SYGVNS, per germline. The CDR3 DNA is TGTGCCAGCAGTCTGACAGGCCCGAGAAGCTCCTACAATGAGCAGTTCTTC. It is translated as CASSLTGPRSSYNEQFF.

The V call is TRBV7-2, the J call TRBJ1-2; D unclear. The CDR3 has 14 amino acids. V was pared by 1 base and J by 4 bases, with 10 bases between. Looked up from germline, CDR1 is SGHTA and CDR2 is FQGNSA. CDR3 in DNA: TGTGCCAGCAGCTTAGACGGAGGCGGCTATGGCTACACCTTC. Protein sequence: CASSLDGGGYGYTF.